The 25 T cell receptor beta chains presented below share a single source sample, sequenced in a study of shared clonotypes between healthy human individuals. Some clones are missing from TCRdb's copy, which holds only in-frame ones; the method was immunoSEQ multiplex PCR. The top ten clones hold around 1.7% of a sample with around 1.9 million clones, just under 95% of them seen once. CD45RO-negative cells were positively selected for CCR7, leaving out terminally differentiated effector memory CD45RA+ cells. Source material: naive CD8+ T cells from PBMCs. The receptor source for this set is a man between 18 and 35 years old in good health. Some clones in this sample may be carry-over from other donors' samples.

The chain is built from TRBV13 and TRBJ2-7; no clear D. Germline loops: CDR1 PRHDT, CDR2 FYEKMQ (reference sequence). V lost 2 bases and J 3 bases, leaving 14 bases between the germline ends. The CDR3 totals 15 residues. DNA for the CDR3: TGTGCCAGCAGCTTAAAAGGTCAGGCACACTACGAGCAGTACTTC. Amino acids: CASSLKGQAHYEQYF.

The chain couples TRBV5-1 to TRBJ1-3; perhaps TRBD1 as D (5 bases). Trimming removed 0 bases from V and 2 bases from J, with 9 bases in between. The CDR3 sequence is 15 residues long. Per the germline V gene, CDR1 is SGHRS and CDR2 is YFSETQ. The CDR3, as DNA: TGCGCCAGCAGCTTGGTCGGACAAGCTGGAAACACCATATATTTT. Translated: CASSLVGQAGNTIYF.

The genes are TRBV7-9 and TRBJ1-4; 7 bases are shared with TRBD1. The CDR3 sequence is 14 residues long. Germline loops: CDR1 SEHNR, CDR2 FQNEAQ (reference sequence). Losses at the gene ends were 8 bases for V and 0 bases for J; bases not matched to a gene: 3. DNA of the CDR3: TGTGCCAGCGGAGGGGGCCCAACTAATGAAAAACTGTTTTTT. Its protein is CASGGGPTNEKLFF.

The gene calls are TRBV27 and TRBJ2-7; D might be TRBD1 (6 bases). V was cut by 5 bases and J by 2 bases, with 16 bases left in between. The germline CDR1 and CDR2 sequences are MNHEY and SMNVEV (reference sequence). The CDR3 has 15 amino acids. The CDR3 region has the DNA TGTGCCAGCAGTCCCGACACAGGGATCCCCTACGAGCAGTACTTC. Amino acid sequence: CASSPDTGIPYEQYF.

The chain couples TRBV6-1 to TRBJ1-4; no reliable D call. V lost 4 bases and J 7 bases, leaving 16 bases between the germline ends. The length of the CDR3 is 15 residues. CDR1 is MNHNS, CDR2 SASEGT, per germline. In nucleotides, the CDR3 is TGTGCCAGCAGTGGTCTCGCAGGTGGCGGTGAAAAACTGTTTTTT. It translates to CASSGLAGGGEKLFF.

With respect to this clone: The same CDR3 also results from other DNA sequences found in this sample. This rearrangement joins TRBV6-5 to TRBJ1-1; maybe TRBD1 (5 bases). The CDR3 extends over 15 amino acids. With 0 bases removed from V and 5 bases from J, the gap between germline ends came to 13 bases. Germline CDR1 is MNHEY and CDR2 is SVGAGI. Written as DNA, the CDR3 is TGTGCCAGCAGTTACTCGAGAGGGAGGGGTACTGAAGCTTTCTTT. Its protein product is CASSYSRGRGTEAFF.

The J gene is TRBJ2-2, the V gene TRBV29-1; TRBD2 agrees at 7 bases. Germline V gene data show CDR1 as SQVTM and CDR2 as ANQGSEA. Germline trimming cut 2 bases from V and 1 base from J; bases unmatched to any gene: 1. The CDR3 covers 14 residues. CDR3 loop: CSVEQRENTGELFF. The CDR3 DNA reads TGCAGCGTTGAACAGCGGGAGAACACCGGGGAGCTGTTTTTT.

On this clone itself: Other DNA sequences in the sample encode the same CDR3. The chain carries TRBV5-1 and TRBJ1-1; 8 positions agree with TRBD1. Germline assignment: CDR1 SGHRS and CDR2 YFSETQ. The CDR3 covers 15 residues. J lost 2 bases, V lost 3 bases, and 6 bases had no gene match. The CDR3, as DNA: TGCGCCAGCAGCTCAGGACAGGGCGCTAACACTGAAGCTTTCTTT. Translating gives CASSSGQGANTEAFF.

The genes are TRBV5-4 and TRBJ2-1; possibly TRBD2 for D (5 bases). CDR3 length: 14 residues. The V gene lost 0 bases and the J gene lost 8 bases, with 12 bases spanning the gap. The germline V gene encodes CDR1 SGHNT and CDR2 YYREEE (reference sequence). DNA for the CDR3: TGTGCCAGCAGCTTGGAAGAGGGCCGGCATGAGCAGTTCTTC. Its protein product is CASSLEEGRHEQFF. Using reference TRBV5-4 and TRBJ2-1 for the parts outside the CDR3, the full variable domain is ETGVTQSPTHLIKTRGQQVTLRCSSQSGHNTVSWYQQALGQGPQFIFQYYREEENGRGNFPPRFSGLQFPNYSSELNVNALELDDSALYLCASSLEEGRHEQFFGPGTRLTVL.

The J gene is TRBJ2-1, the V gene TRBV2, with D perhaps TRBD2 (6 bases). Trimming took off 8 bases at V and 0 bases at J, with 8 bases between the two ends. The length of the CDR3 is 13 residues. The germline V gene encodes CDR1 SNHLY and CDR2 FYNNEI. The CDR3 loop is CASWGVSYNEQFF. DNA of the CDR3: TGTGCCAGCTGGGGGGTCTCCTACAATGAGCAGTTCTTC.

CDR3 nucleotides: TGTGCCAGCAGAACCGTGGAGGAGGACGAGCAGTACTTC. Translated, it gives CASRTVEEDEQYF. This chain connects TRBV6-5 to TRBJ2-7, with TRBD2 as a possible D gene (5 bases). Germline CDR1 is MNHEY and CDR2 is SVGAGI. V lost 6 bases, J lost 5 bases, and 14 bases lay in between. The CDR3 totals 13 residues.

The chain carries TRBV27 and TRBJ1-4, with 12 bases lining up with TRBD1. The CDR3 runs to 15 residues. The germline V gene has CDR1 MNHEY and CDR2 SMNVEV (reference sequence). V was clipped by 9 bases and J by 3 bases; unmatched bases: 5. The CDR3 DNA is TGTGCCAGTTCGGGACAGGGGGCGCCTAATGAAAAACTGTTTTTT. This translates into CASSGQGAPNEKLFF. Supplemented by reference TRBV27 and TRBJ1-4, the full variable domain reads EAQVTQNPRYLITVTGKKLTVTCSQNMNHEYMSWYRQDPGLGLRQIYYSMNVEVTDKGDVPEGYKVSRKEKRNFPLILESPSPNQTSLYFCASSGQGAPNEKLFFGSGTQLSVL.

The chain uses TRBV5-1 and TRBJ2-7; 10 positions agree with TRBD1. Unmatched junction bases numbered 5, after V lost 3 bases and J lost 5 bases. The germline V gene has CDR1 SGHRS and CDR2 YFSETQ. The CDR3 totals 14 residues. This chain's CDR3 is CASSSGQGGHEQYF. CDR3 coding DNA: TGCGCCAGCAGCTCTGGACAGGGGGGCCACGAGCAGTACTTC.

The chain employs TRBV5-6 and TRBJ2-7, with D possibly being TRBD2 (6 bases). The germline CDR1 and CDR2 sequences are SGHDT and YYEEEE. The CDR3 has 16 amino acids. The V end lost 2 bases, the J end lost 5 bases, and 20 bases lay between the germline ends. In DNA form, the CDR3 reads TGTGCCAGCAGCTTCGGAGGGGACGTTCTCTTCGACGAGCAGTACTTC. As protein: CASSFGGDVLFDEQYF. Combining the CDR3 with reference TRBV5-6 and TRBJ2-7 gives the whole variable domain DAGVTQSPTHLIKTRGQQVTLRCSPKSGHDTVSWYQQALGQGPQFIFQYYEEEERQRGNFPDRFSGHQFPNYSSELNVNALLLGDSALYLCASSFGGDVLFDEQYFGPGTRLTVT.

The genes are TRBV6-1 and TRBJ2-7; the D is unclear. Trimming removed 6 bases at V and 7 bases at J, with 19 bases between. This CDR3 has 14 residues. CDR1 is MNHNS and CDR2 is SASEGT in the germline V gene. CDR3 sequence (DNA): TGTGCCAGCAGCGGCCCAGTTGTCGGCCGGGAGCAGTACTTC. This gives the protein CASSGPVVGREQYF.

The chain uses TRBV9 and TRBJ2-5, with 8 bases lining up with TRBD2. With 0 bases clipped from V and 1 base from J, the junction kept 2 bases outside the gene matches. The length of the CDR3 is 15 residues. Germline values: CDR1 SGDLS, CDR2 YYNGEE. CDR3 DNA: TGTGCCAGCAGCGTAGGAGCGGGGGTCCAAGAGACCCAGTACTTC. It yields the protein CASSVGAGVQETQYF.

On this clone: The same CDR3 is also encoded by other DNA sequences in this sample. This rearrangement joins TRBV5-6 to TRBJ2-5; possible D gene TRBD2, 6 bases. V lost 0 bases and J 1 base, leaving 7 bases between the germline ends. Germline CDR1 SGHDT, CDR2 YYEEEE. The CDR3 runs to 14 residues. DNA for the CDR3: TGTGCCAGCAGCTTGGCGGGGGTCCAAGAGACCCAGTACTTC. It yields the protein CASSLAGVQETQYF.

This clone turned up a few times. The chain couples TRBV9 to TRBJ1-1; D might be TRBD1 (5 bases). V lost 2 bases and J lost 1, with 12 bases in between. The CDR3 is 15 amino acids. CDR1 and CDR2 (germline): SGDLS, YYNGEE. The chain's CDR3 is CASSVATASNTEAFF. The CDR3 nucleotides read TGTGCCAGCAGCGTCGCGACAGCTTCGAACACTGAAGCTTTCTTT. Full variable domain (missing parts from reference TRBV9 and TRBJ1-1): DSGVTQTPKHLITATGQRVTLRCSPRSGDLSVYWYQQSLDQGLQFLIQYYNGEERAKGNILERFSAQQFPDLHSELNLSSLELGDSALYFCASSVATASNTEAFFGQGTRLTVV.

The chain joins TRBV27 to TRBJ2-1; 7 bases are shared with TRBD2. The CDR3 loop spans 15 amino acids. The ends lost 1 base at V and 7 bases at J; junction bases unmatched: 7. Germline assignment: CDR1 MNHEY and CDR2 SMNVEV (reference sequence). In nucleotides, the CDR3 is TGTGCCAGCAGTTTATTACCGGGGGGACGGAATGAGCAGTTCTTC. It translates to CASSLLPGGRNEQFF.

This chain connects TRBV5-6 to TRBJ2-7; 8 bases map to TRBD1. Losses at the gene ends were 6 bases for V and 6 bases for J; bases not matched to a gene: 11. This CDR3 is built from 14 residues. Germline CDR1 reads SGHDT; CDR2 reads YYEEEE. The DNA for the CDR3 is TGTGCCAGCACCCTCGGACAGGGCTGGCGCGAGCAGTACTTC. This codes for CASTLGQGWREQYF.

This chain uses TRBV11-2 with TRBJ2-7; 7 bases match TRBD1. The V and J ends lost 4 bases and 3 bases, in that order; junction bases with no gene match: 21. The V gene's germline CDR1 is SGHAT and CDR2 FQNNGV. The CDR3 runs 19 residues. CDR3 sequence reads: CASSSQVGPGQIHHYEQYF. The CDR3 coding sequence is TGTGCCAGCAGCTCCCAGGTGGGTCCGGGACAGATACACCACTACGAGCAGTACTTC. The full variable domain, completed using reference TRBV11-2 and TRBJ2-7, is EAGVAQSPRYKIIEKRQSVAFWCNPISGHATLYWYQQILGQGPKLLIQFQNNGVVDDSQLPKDRFSAERLKGVDSTLKIQPAKLEDSAVYLCASSSQVGPGQIHHYEQYFGPGTRLTVT.

The chain couples TRBV5-1 to TRBJ2-3, with D tentatively TRBD1 (6 bases). This CDR3 has 15 residues. The V and J ends lost 4 bases and 3 bases respectively, with 15 bases between them. In germline, CDR1 is SGHRS, CDR2 YFSETQ. The CDR3 sequence: CASSPGAGETDTQYF. CDR3 nucleotides: TGCGCCAGCAGCCCAGGGGCAGGGGAAACAGATACGCAGTATTTT. Filled out from reference TRBV5-1 and TRBJ2-3, the complete variable domain reads KAGVTQTPRYLIKTRGQQVTLSCSPISGHRSVSWYQQTPGQGLQFLFEYFSETQRNKGNFPGRFSGRQFSNSRSEMNVSTLELGDSALYLCASSPGAGETDTQYFGPGTRLTVL.

The V call is TRBV6-7, the J call TRBJ1-5; D is unclear. TRBV6-7 falls under the ORF class, with uncertain function. The CDR3 runs to 18 residues. The ends were cut back, 5 bases at V and 6 bases at J, with 26 bases in the middle. The CDR3 coding sequence is TGTGCCAGCAGTGAACCGCTCCCCGGGAAAAGCTTCGGTCAGCCCCAGCATTTT. It is translated as CASSEPLPGKSFGQPQHF.

This chain joins TRBV2 and TRBJ1-5, with 10 bases fitting TRBD1. Trimming cost V 6 bases and J 5 bases; bases outside gene matches: 10. Germline V CDR1 and CDR2: SNHLY, FYNNEI. CDR3 length equals 16 residues. CDR3 loop: CASSGAGQGVYQPQHF. The CDR3 coding sequence is TGTGCCAGCAGCGGAGCCGGACAGGGGGTCTATCAGCCCCAGCATTTT. Full variable domain (rest looked up from reference TRBV2 and TRBJ1-5): EPEVTQTPSHQVTQMGQEVILRCVPISNHLYFYWYRQILGQKVEFLVSFYNNEISEKSEIFDDQFSVERPDGSNFTLKIRSTKLEDSAMYFCASSGAGQGVYQPQHFGDGTRLSIL.

V gene TRBV20-1 combines with J gene TRBJ2-7; D gene ambiguous. Trimming left V 2 bases short and J 13 bases short, with 15 bases between. Germline CDR1 and CDR2: DFQATT and SNEGSKA (reference sequence). The CDR3 is 11 amino acids. CDR3: CSARRQVGEYF. Written as DNA, the CDR3 is TGCAGTGCTAGAAGGCAGGTTGGAGAATACTTC.